This entry concerns a single T cell receptor (beta chain). Its specificity is unknown. This entry belongs to a study of early T cells in non-severe SARS-CoV-2 infection. About the study: Sequenced material consisted of bulk RNA (from unsorted whole blood), and chains were unpaired.

In the library, individual cDNA molecules carried attached unique molecular identifiers. TCRdb fed the 5' RACE reads into MiXCR, producing one record per CDR3 protein. The sample consists of 25,000 to 35,000 distinct CDR3 sequences, about 4.5% of them appearing once. The CDR3 length is 12 residues. Trimming stripped 3 bases from V and 1 base from J, with 1 base between. Germline CDR1 reads SGHNT; CDR2 reads YYREEE (reference sequence). General study results and limits: Sequences matched to VDJdb favored anti-spike CD8 responses, while private and CD4 specificities were missed.

The TCR sequence derives from an adult who was a healthcare worker with PCR-confirmed SARS-CoV-2 infection or an uninfected control (not recorded which). This chain uses TRBV5-4 with TRBJ2-2; no clear D. The source material was whole blood. The CDR3 here is CASSWNTGELFF. DNA for the CDR3: TGTGCCAGCAGCTGGAACACCGGGGAGCTGTTTTTT.